This T cell receptor beta chain was recorded in a study of T-cell memory formation after mild COVID-19. The wider study: TCR clusters were largely donor specific.

To note about this clonotype: The antigen is undetermined.

TCRdb ran MiXCR on the 5' RACE reads and lists one entry per CDR3 protein. The sample records 450,000 to 650,000 distinct CDR3 sequences, more than 15% being singletons. Study outcomes and limitations: Those CD4+ clones that contracted were mainly in CM and EM (CD8+ ones in EMRA).

CDR1 is SGHNT, CDR2 YYREEE, per germline (reference sequence). V dropped 1 base and J dropped 5 bases, with 12 bases sitting between them. The length of the CDR3 is 15 residues. The rearrangement uses TRBV5-4 and TRBJ2-2; D is perhaps TRBD2 (6 bases). The sequence derives from an adult woman who had mild COVID-19 (a few samples of this study predate the infection). Cell type and time point are not known. Sequencing was performed on PBMCs or a T cell subset sorted from them (not recorded which). CDR3 DNA: TGTGCCAGCAGCTTGTCGGTAGCGGATACCGGGGAGCTGTTTTTT. It is translated as CASSLSVADTGELFF.